This T cell receptor beta chain came from a study of spatial heterogeneity in lung cancer (dated 2019 in TCRdb). Turning to the overall study: Beta-chain transcripts were consistently detected in greater numbers than alpha-chain transcripts, which likely reflects a higher abundance of beta-chain transcripts. In the raw uncorrected reads, each unique combination of TCR and UMI appeared more than ten times on average. In non-small cell lung cancer, the study made a quantitative comparison of TCR alpha and beta repertoires among multiple tumor regions, matched nontumor lung and blood. TCR repertoire features were related to nonsynonymous mutation counts determined by whole-exome sequencing of tumor tissue. Both alpha and beta chains were TCR-sequenced in samples taken at surgery, namely 220 tumor regions, 62 to 65 matched nontumor lung samples and some 53 PBMC samples. Broader findings and caveats from the paper: Additional single-cell paired TCR alpha and beta sequencing was considered necessary to confirm, at a functional level, the hypothesis that regional TCRs recognize regional mutations. Ubiquitous expanded tumor TCRs showed up in blood more often at tumor resection than at routine follow-up.

The CDR3 covers 17 residues, taking in both the cysteine and the phenylalanine. Only CDR3 DNA is held: 51 bases, read in frame from base 1. V was cut back by 1 base and J by 0 bases, leaving a gap of 16 bases between them. Reading the germline V gene (reference sequence) gives CDR1 SEHNR and CDR2 FQNEAQ. The time point label here, explained by the study, means: sample taken at primary tumor resection. Whole RNA extracted from tumor and nontumor lung tissue, or from cryopreserved PBMC samples, was used for TCR sequencing without cell sorting. Samples were obtained from fewer than 80 patients with early-stage, untreated non-small cell lung cancer from the lung TRACERx cohort. A patient was chosen for TCR sequencing only when enough RNA was available from at least two tumor regions. Libraries were built with 5' RACE. The sample was run on a NextSeq 500. The TCR library protocol attached a unique molecular identifier to each TCR cDNA molecule to allow correction of PCR and sequencing errors. As for how the authors treated the data: TCR identification, UMI-based error correction and CDR3 extraction were all carried out with Decombinator tools. TCRs above a frequency of 2 per 1,000, corresponding to the top 1% of the tumor frequency distribution, were defined as expanded. Renyi diversity was computed with the R vegan package after each repertoire had been subsampled 100 times to 5,000 TCRs. CDR3 similarity networks were constructed using string-kernel similarity of amino acid triplets, with links drawn between CDR3s whose pairwise similarity was above 0.82. TCRdb reworked the public reads: Q25 trimming with fastp, MiXCR clone assembly, productive beta chains retained. Rows merge per CDR3 protein into single entries with the most common DNA and genes. These V and J calls originate from TCRdb's pipeline instead of the authors' own analysis. In all, the sample holds approximately 92,000 distinct CDR3 sequences, and about an eighth of those were seen once. The top ten constitute roughly 39% of the sample.

With regard to this clonotype: The clone's antigen remains unknown. Within one base of it there is no much larger clone, and no base qualities were kept.

Sample: PBMCs, taken at surgery. The receptor was derived from a male donor with early-stage non-small cell lung cancer. This chain is built from TRBV7-9 and TRBJ2-7; 7 matching bases give a weak D call of TRBD1. The CDR3 amino acid sequence is: CASSLVSQGGLSYEQYF. The DNA sequence is given as TGTGCCAGCAGCTTAGTGTCCCAGGGGGGCCTCTCCTACGAGCAGTACTTC.